The TCR beta chain under discussion was sequenced for a study of vaccination and CD4 T cells after COVID-19. As for the study in general: Investigators stimulated cells with overlapping spike peptides drawn from SARS-CoV-2, HCoV-NL63, HCoV-OC43 and HCoV-229E. No peptide, an HIV-1 Nef pool, or a CEFX pool was what each control culture received.

Treatment meaning: 10-day PBMC culture with coronavirus spike peptide pools or control peptides (ViraFEST assay). The table lists this clonotype with a count of one. Its antigen is unidentified. Study conclusions and caveats: SARS-CoV-2-reactive clonotypes rose nonsignificantly, with the median going from about 20 to 38. Sampling was limited to relatively few convalescent patients, with no early post-infection timepoints studied.

Sequenced with the Oncomine TCR Beta short-read assay was DNA taken from cultured CD4+ T cells. TCRdb used MiXCR to reprocess the PCR reads, holding one entry per CDR3 protein. The sample shows fewer than 20,000 distinct CDR3 sequences, about three quarters of them seen only once. The sample in question was CD4+ T cells from blood, cultured in vitro, obtained after SARS-CoV-2 vaccination. The clonotype comes from a human donor who received a COVID-19 vaccine.

CDR3 bases: TGTGCCAGTAGTCCAAGACAGGGCGTTAGGACTGAAGCTTTCTTT. As protein: CASSPRQGVRTEAFF. The chain links TRBV19 to TRBJ1-1; 7 bases are a match to TRBD1. The CDR3 has 15 amino acids. V trimming: 5 bases; J trimming: 5 bases; junction bases outside the gene matches: 11. Germline loops: CDR1 LNHDA, CDR2 SQIVND (reference sequence).